The 4 T cell receptor beta chains in this list originate from one sample, sequenced in a study of blood T cell repertoires in COVID-19. TCRdb's table, derived via immunoSEQ multiplex PCR, lists solely in-frame clones and lacks some. The sample holds 250,000 or so clones, around 84% seen once. Sequencing was carried out using PBMCs or T cells enriched from blood (not recorded which). The receptors here all came from a woman in her forties or fifties who had been exposed to COVID-19.

The V gene is TRBV28, the J gene TRBJ1-2, with D unresolved. Germline values: CDR1 MDHEN, CDR2 SYDVKM. Trimming pared 3 bases from V and 4 bases from J, leaving 12 bases between. The CDR3 is 14 residues long. This chain's CDR3 is CASSFRVAGYGYTF. Written as DNA, the CDR3 is TGTGCCAGCAGTTTTCGGGTCGCGGGCTATGGCTACACCTTC.

This clone showed up just once. The chain has TRBV5-6 and TRBJ1-2; TRBD1 matches at 7 bases. CDR1 is SGHDT and CDR2 is YYEEEE in the germline V gene. V lost 1 base and J lost 4; bases outside the gene matches: 4. The CDR3 has 14 amino acids. The CDR3 DNA reads as TGTGCCAGCAGCTTGATGGGACAGCCCTATGGCTACACCTTC. Residues: CASSLMGQPYGYTF.

The chain links TRBV6-2 or TRBV6-3 to TRBJ2-7; TRBD2 matches at 8 bases. V lost 5 bases, J lost 3 bases, and 3 bases stayed unmatched. This CDR3 spans 13 amino acids. Germline loops: CDR1 MNHEY, CDR2 SVGEGT. The CDR3 bases are TGTGCCAGCAGTGTGGCGGGGGGCTACGAGCAGTACTTC. Its protein product is CASSVAGGYEQYF.

The V call is TRBV10-3, the J call TRBJ2-1; TRBD2 agrees at 12 bases. V trimming: 7 bases; J trimming: 7 bases; junction bases outside the gene matches: 11. The CDR3 runs 16 residues. Germline assignment: CDR1 ENHRY and CDR2 SYGVKD. CDR3 coding DNA: TGTGCCATCAACCCGACTAGCGGGGGAGGTAGAAATGAGCAGTTCTTC. Residues: CAINPTSGGGRNEQFF.